This TCR beta chain was recovered during a study of T-cell memory formation after mild COVID-19. About the research overall: Largely, the TCR clusters proved donor specific. General observations from the study: Pre-infection memory harbored some responding clones, suggesting cross-reactive memory joined. CD4+ contracting clones lay mainly in CM and EM, CD8+ ones in EMRA.

This clonotype was detected a few times. The antigen remains undetermined. Germline V gene data show CDR1 as SGHRS and CDR2 as YFSETQ. V gave up 0 bases and J gave up 8 bases, with 14 bases separating them. CDR3 size: 14 residues. TCRdb itself ran the 5' RACE reads through MiXCR, one entry per CDR3 protein. Of about 440,000 distinct CDR3 sequences detected, 20% appear once; the ten largest clones hold 7.5% to 9.5%. Input material: PBMCs or a T cell subset sorted from them (not recorded which). The TCR was taken from an adult woman who had mild COVID-19 (a few samples of this study predate the infection). Cell type and time point are not known. The chain links TRBV5-1 to TRBJ1-2; D is uncertain. The CDR3 loop is CASSLAGLEEGYTF. In nucleotides, the CDR3 is TGCGCCAGCAGCTTGGCTGGGTTGGAAGAAGGCTACACCTTC.